The clone carrying this T cell receptor beta chain came up a few times. The data derive from a study of identical twins. The CDR3 extends over 16 amino acids. The germline V gene encodes CDR1 SGHTA and CDR2 FQGTGA. V was cut by 0 bases and J by 2 bases, with 12 bases left in between. From the 5' RACE reads, TCRdb called clonotypes with MiXCR, one entry per CDR3 protein. The sample lists 250,000 to 350,000 distinct CDR3 sequences; 8% to 9.5% were seen once. The sample also formed part of further work on yellow fever vaccine responses in identical twins.

The source is a woman under 30 in good health. V is TRBV7-3 and J is TRBJ2-3, with D perhaps TRBD1 or TRBD2 (5 bases each). The sample consisted of CD8+ T cells sorted from blood. The CDR3 bases are TGTGCCAGCAGCTTAACGGGACGACCTGTCACAGATACGCAGTATTTT. This gives the protein CASSLTGRPVTDTQYF.